What follows are 29 T cell receptor beta chains derived from one specimen sequenced in a study of OX40 agonist ivuxolimab in advanced cancers. Produced via immunoSEQ multiplex PCR; TCRdb's table is partial and in-frame only. Of roughly 80,000 clones in the sample, over 70% were seen once. Sequencing used CD4+ or CD8+ T cells sorted from blood, obtained in a trial of the OX40 agonist ivuxolimab. All receptors derive from an adult with an advanced solid tumor such as melanoma, head and neck, liver or kidney cancer.

The chain recombines TRBV30 with TRBJ2-7; D not certain. Trimming removed 2 bases from V and 0 bases from J, with 2 bases in between. Looked up from germline, CDR1 is GTSNPN and CDR2 is SVGIG (reference sequence). This CDR3 spans 11 amino acids. The CDR3 sequence is CAWSNSYEQYF. Written as DNA, the CDR3 is TGTGCCTGGAGTAACTCCTACGAGCAGTACTTC.

The CDR3, as DNA: TGTGCCAGCAGCTTAGCAGGGTCCGGAAAACTGTTTTTT. It codes for CASSLAGSGKLFF. This rearrangement joins TRBV7-2 to TRBJ1-4; no firm D call. V lost 0 bases and J lost 10, with 9 bases in between. In germline, CDR1 is SGHTA, CDR2 FQGNSA. This CDR3 contains 13 residues.

V and J are TRBV27 and TRBJ2-7; 8 bases agree with TRBD1. Germline V gene data show CDR1 as MNHEY and CDR2 as SMNVEV (reference sequence). V lost 6 bases, J lost 5 bases, and 33 bases stayed unmatched. The CDR3 extends over 22 amino acids. CDR3 nucleotide sequence: TGTGCCAGCAGCGATTTGACAGGGGTGGTGGGGAGACGCTATTCGAATTGGGACGAGCAGTACTTC. Translating it yields CASSDLTGVVGRRYSNWDEQYF.

This clone was seen more than once but under ten times. CDR3 region: CASTIGGGGYTF. In nucleotides, the CDR3 is TGTGCCAGTACTATCGGGGGCGGCGGCTACACCTTC. The J gene is TRBJ1-2, the V gene TRBV19; TRBD1 might be the D (6 bases). The CDR3 totals 12 residues. The germline CDR1 and CDR2 sequences are LNHDA and SQIVND (reference sequence). Trimming shortened V by 7 bases and J by 8 bases, and 14 bases separated the two germline ends.

In nucleotides, the CDR3 is TGCAGCGTTCAAGGACGGCAGAGCTACGAGCAGTACTTC. Protein product: CSVQGRQSYEQYF. V gene TRBV29-1 combines with J gene TRBJ2-7, with D hard to call. The V end was cut by 5 bases, the J end by 3 bases, with 14 bases between. Looked up from germline, CDR1 is SQVTM and CDR2 is ANQGSEA. This CDR3 spans 13 amino acids.

This chain uses TRBV7-8 with TRBJ2-7; D is unclear. Trimming left V 1 base short and J 4 bases short, with 17 bases between. Looked up from germline, CDR1 is SGHVS and CDR2 is FQNEAQ. The CDR3 is made up of 16 amino acids. CDR3 nucleotides: TGTGCCAGCAGCTTAGGCGGCGGATCGACCCAATACGAGCAGTACTTC. As protein: CASSLGGGSTQYEQYF.

V is TRBV19 and J is TRBJ2-2; 9 bases line up with TRBD1. The CDR3 is 16 amino acids. Germline V gene sequence: CDR1 LNHDA, CDR2 SQIVND (reference sequence). V trimming: 7 bases; J trimming: 5 bases; junction bases outside the gene matches: 11. The CDR3 nucleotides read TGTGCCAGTACCCCCGACGACAGGGGGAGGACCGGGGAGCTGTTTTTT. This gives the protein CASTPDDRGRTGELFF. The whole variable domain, remainder taken from reference TRBV19 and TRBJ2-2, is DGGITQSPKYLFRKEGQNVTLSCEQNLNHDAMYWYRQDPGQGLRLIYYSQIVNDFQKGDIAEGYSVSREKKESFPLTVTSAQKNPTAFYLCASTPDDRGRTGELFFGEGSRLTVL.

J is TRBJ1-5 and V is TRBV30; no clear D gene. Trimming stripped 2 bases from V and 1 base from J, with 9 bases between. Germline V gene lookup returns CDR1 GTSNPN and CDR2 SVGIG (reference sequence). The CDR3 has 14 amino acids. In DNA form, the CDR3 reads TGTGCCTGGAGTTCGGGCATGAGCAATCAGCCCCAGCATTTT. Its protein is CAWSSGMSNQPQHF.

This clone was counted a few times. The genes are TRBV27 and TRBJ1-5, with TRBD1 identical over 7 bases. The V segment lost 6 bases and the J segment 2 bases; nucleotides outside the gene matches: 7. Germline CDR1 is MNHEY and CDR2 is SMNVEV (reference sequence). The length of the CDR3 is 15 residues. CDR3 loop: CASRPSTGGNQPQHF. Written as DNA, the CDR3 is TGTGCCAGCAGACCGAGCACAGGGGGCAATCAGCCCCAGCATTTT.

This clone has just a few counts. V and J are TRBV6-5 and TRBJ2-2, with D possibly being TRBD2 (5 bases). Germline CDR1 reads MNHEY; CDR2 reads SVGAGI. With 2 bases removed from V and 7 bases from J, the gap between germline ends came to 11 bases. This CDR3 comprises 14 residues. The DNA of the CDR3 is TGTGCCAGCAGTTACGCGCCGGGGTACGGGGAGCTGTTTTTT. Translated: CASSYAPGYGELFF.

The V and J genes are TRBV6-6 and TRBJ2-7; D gene ambiguous. V lost 2 bases and J 3 bases, leaving 8 bases between the germline ends. From germline, CDR1 is MNHNY and CDR2 SVGAGI (reference sequence). This CDR3 has 13 residues. CDR3 amino acids: CASSYDIDYEQYF. For the CDR3, the DNA is TGTGCCAGCAGTTACGATATCGACTACGAGCAGTACTTC.

The chain carries TRBV29-1 and TRBJ1-4; tentatively, D is TRBD1 (6 bases). The CDR3 is made up of 13 amino acids. Germline V gene sequence: CDR1 SQVTM, CDR2 ANQGSEA. The CDR3 loop reads CSGTTGNNEKLFF. The CDR3 nucleotides read TGCAGTGGTACGACAGGAAACAATGAAAAACTGTTTTTT. Using reference TRBV29-1 and TRBJ1-4 for the parts outside the CDR3, the full variable domain is SAVISQKPSRDICQRGTSLTIQCQVDSQVTMMFWYRQQPGQSLTLIATANQGSEATYESGFVIDKFPISRPNLTFSTLTVSNMSPEDSSIYLCSGTTGNNEKLFFGSGTQLSVL.

The chain recombines TRBV29-1 with TRBJ1-1; no reliable D call. Deletions cut 4 bases from V and 1 base from J, with 4 bases between. This CDR3 has 11 residues. The germline V gene encodes CDR1 SQVTM and CDR2 ANQGSEA. The CDR3 loop is CSVVPNTEAFF. The CDR3, as DNA: TGCAGCGTTGTCCCGAACACTGAAGCTTTCTTT.

The chain combines TRBV5-1 with TRBJ2-3; 15 nucleotides match TRBD2. The CDR3 length is 18 residues. J lost 3 bases, V lost 3 bases, and 8 bases had no gene match. The germline gives CDR1 SGHRS, CDR2 YFSETQ. Written as DNA, the CDR3 is TGCGCCAGCAGCTCAGGGACTAGCGGGGGGACGGGGACAGATACGCAGTATTTT. Translated: CASSSGTSGGTGTDTQYF. The entire variable domain, with the rest obtained from reference TRBV5-1 and TRBJ2-3, is as follows: KAGVTQTPRYLIKTRGQQVTLSCSPISGHRSVSWYQQTPGQGLQFLFEYFSETQRNKGNFPGRFSGRQFSNSRSEMNVSTLELGDSALYLCASSSGTSGGTGTDTQYFGPGTRLTVL.

By share, this clone counts as medium-sized. The chain has TRBV10-3 and TRBJ1-5; 10 nucleotides align to TRBD1. Trimming cost V 5 bases and J 7 bases; bases outside gene matches: 8. This CDR3 spans 15 amino acids. The germline V gene has CDR1 ENHRY and CDR2 SYGVKD. CDR3 region: CAISSTGGLGQPQHF. Written as DNA, the CDR3 is TGTGCCATCAGTTCGACAGGGGGCCTAGGCCAGCCCCAGCATTTT.

There are a few counts of this clone. This rearrangement joins TRBV9 to TRBJ2-2; weak D call: TRBD2 (5 bases). In germline, CDR1 is SGDLS, CDR2 YYNGEE. The CDR3 sequence is 16 residues long. The V end lost 0 bases, the J end lost 0 bases, and 9 bases lay between the germline ends. The chain's CDR3 is CASSVVPDSNTGELFF. For the CDR3, the DNA is TGTGCCAGCAGCGTAGTCCCGGACTCGAACACCGGGGAGCTGTTTTTT.

V gene TRBV5-4 combines with J gene TRBJ2-1; D may be TRBD1 (5 bases). The CDR3 spans 15 residues. CDR1 SGHNT and CDR2 YYREEE come from the germline V gene (reference sequence). V shed 0 bases and J shed 1 base, with 8 bases lying between them. The CDR3 nucleotides read TGTGCCAGCAGCTTGGACAGACAGTCCTACAATGAGCAGTTCTTC. Residues: CASSLDRQSYNEQFF.

The V call is TRBV19, the J call TRBJ1-2; a possible D gene is TRBD1 (6 bases). Trimming took off 5 bases at V and 5 bases at J, with 24 bases between the two ends. There are 17 residues in the CDR3. Germline assignment: CDR1 LNHDA and CDR2 SQIVND (reference sequence). The chain's CDR3 is CASSPYPRDKDRYGYTF. CDR3 bases: TGTGCCAGTAGTCCTTACCCCCGGGACAAGGATAGATATGGCTACACCTTC. The entire variable domain, with the rest obtained from reference TRBV19 and TRBJ1-2, is as follows: DGGITQSPKYLFRKEGQNVTLSCEQNLNHDAMYWYRQDPGQGLRLIYYSQIVNDFQKGDIAEGYSVSREKKESFPLTVTSAQKNPTAFYLCASSPYPRDKDRYGYTFGSGTRLTVV.

A single count supports this clone. The CDR3 is CASSPSWANTEAFF. CDR3 DNA sequence: TGTGCCAGCAGCCCCTCCTGGGCGAACACTGAAGCTTTCTTT. This chain uses TRBV5-5 with TRBJ1-1; D call uncertain. The CDR3 runs to 14 residues. Germline loops: CDR1 SGHKS, CDR2 YYEKEE (reference sequence). Trimming pared 4 bases from V and 1 base from J, leaving 11 bases between.

V gene TRBV2 combines with J gene TRBJ1-5; no clear D gene. Germline V gene lookup returns CDR1 SNHLY and CDR2 FYNNEI. CDR3 size: 15 residues. Trimming pared 5 bases from V and 0 bases from J, leaving 11 bases between. The CDR3 DNA reads TGTGCCAGCAGTCCCTCCCGGGATAGCAATCAGCCCCAGCATTTT. Translation: CASSPSRDSNQPQHF.

V is TRBV27 and J is TRBJ2-3, with 9 bases that match TRBD2. The length of the CDR3 is 15 residues. The V gene's germline CDR1 is MNHEY and CDR2 SMNVEV (reference sequence). V was pared by 6 bases and J by 5 bases, with 9 bases of the junction left unmatched. In DNA form, the CDR3 reads TGTGCCAGCAGCCTCGGACTAGCGAACGAAGATACGCAGTATTTT. Translation gives CASSLGLANEDTQYF.

This chain uses TRBV5-1 with TRBJ1-2; the D gene is possibly TRBD1 (6 bases). This CDR3 has 19 amino acids. Trimming removed 1 base from V and 2 bases from J, with 24 bases in between. Germline loops: CDR1 SGHRS, CDR2 YFSETQ. In DNA, the CDR3 is TGCGCCAGCAGCTTGACTGGGCAGGGGAAATCCCGATTCAACTATGGCTACACCTTC. Its protein product is CASSLTGQGKSRFNYGYTF.

Within the sample, this clone is medium-sized. The chain employs TRBV6-5 and TRBJ1-5, with D possibly TRBD1 on 6 matching bases. V lost 0 bases to trimming and J lost 6 bases, with 15 bases between them. This CDR3 has 16 amino acids. Per germline, CDR1 MNHEY and CDR2 SVGAGI. The DNA of the CDR3 is TGTGCCAGCAGTTACTCGAGGGGGGAAATGGGTCAGCCCCAGCATTTT. Translating gives CASSYSRGEMGQPQHF.

The V gene is TRBV7-2, the J gene TRBJ1-1, with D unclear. Germline assignment: CDR1 SGHTA and CDR2 FQGNSA. Trimming removed 1 base at V and 0 bases at J, with 9 bases between. The CDR3 is 15 amino acids. The CDR3 bases are TGTGCCAGCAGCTTAGGAACTAGCGTGAACACTGAAGCTTTCTTT. Its translation: CASSLGTSVNTEAFF.

V is TRBV7-9 and J is TRBJ1-1; D ambiguous. Between the trimmed V and J ends, which lost 5 bases and 0 bases, there was a span of 10 bases. Germline assignment: CDR1 SEHNR and CDR2 FQNEAQ (reference sequence). The CDR3 is made up of 14 amino acids. The CDR3 coding sequence is TGTGCCAGCAGCCTTTCTCCGTTGAACACTGAAGCTTTCTTT. Translation gives CASSLSPLNTEAFF.

This chain connects TRBV18 to TRBJ2-6; weak D call: TRBD2 (6 bases). Trimming took 4 bases from V and 0 from J, leaving 10 bases between them. The CDR3 is 16 amino acids. Per the germline V gene, CDR1 is KGHSH and CDR2 is LQKENI. The CDR3 region is CASSLQGGSGANVLTF. The CDR3 DNA reads TGTGCCAGCTCACTCCAGGGAGGCTCTGGGGCCAACGTCCTGACTTTC.

The chain combines TRBV11-3 with TRBJ1-4; perhaps TRBD1 as D (5 bases). Germline CDR1 reads SGHNT; CDR2 reads YENEEA. This CDR3 has 13 residues. V lost 0 bases, J lost 10 bases, and 9 bases lay in between. The CDR3 reads CASSLDRGGKLFF. The CDR3 nucleotides are TGTGCCAGCAGCTTAGATCGCGGGGGAAAACTGTTTTTT.

The chain recombines TRBV27 with TRBJ1-5, with D maybe TRBD1 (5 bases). The length of the CDR3 is 12 residues. Germline V gene sequence: CDR1 MNHEY, CDR2 SMNVEV (reference sequence). The V end was cut by 2 bases, the J end by 7 bases, with 6 bases between. The CDR3 DNA reads as TGTGCCAGCAGTTTACGGGGGCAGCCCCAGCATTTT. Amino acids: CASSLRGQPQHF.

The V gene is TRBV19, the J gene TRBJ2-4, with D possibly being TRBD2 (6 bases). Looked up from germline, CDR1 is LNHDA and CDR2 is SQIVND (reference sequence). Trimming stripped 4 bases from V and 1 base from J, with 14 bases between. The CDR3 totals 16 residues. The CDR3 here is CASSKGLPGAKNIQYF. The CDR3, as DNA: TGTGCCAGTAGTAAGGGACTCCCCGGGGCCAAAAACATTCAGTACTTC.